The clone carrying this TCR beta chain was counted ten times or more. What it binds is not known. V was shortened by 7 bases and J by 0 bases, with 12 bases between the two germline ends. The CDR3 consists of 15 residues. Template switching by 5'RACE produced TCR cDNA, adding a universal primer site and UMIs. A single record per CDR3 protein comes from TCRdb applying MiXCR to the 5' RACE reads. This sample yields 150,000 to 200,000 distinct CDR3 sequences, of which roughly a tenth are seen a single time; about 40% belongs to the top ten. This entry is derived from a study of T cells after yellow fever vaccination. Study observations and caveats: Faster peaking, at day 5 versus 15, marked a secondary response that was weaker.

This clonotype originated in a man aged 18 to 29 who received the YFV17D yellow fever vaccine. This chain links TRBV12-3 or TRBV12-4 with TRBJ2-2; tentative D call: TRBD2 (6 bases). Here the sequenced sample was CD8+ T cells sorted from PBMCs, taken 45 days after the yellow fever booster vaccination. Here the CDR3 DNA reads TGTGCCAGCATCGGGGGACCGACGAACACCGGGGAGCTGTTTTTT. Its translation: CASIGGPTNTGELFF.